This T cell receptor beta chain originates from a study of blood T cell repertoires in COVID-19. Repertoires were generated with immunoSEQ multiplex PCR, while TCRdb's copy carries only in-frame clones and drops some. This sample carries some 100,000 clones, roughly 75% of them seen once, and the ten largest clones take about 4.7%. Between the trimmed V and J ends, which lost 3 bases and 1 base, there was a span of 9 bases. The CDR3 runs to 13 residues. Per germline, CDR1 SQVTM and CDR2 ANQGSEA. The V call is TRBV29-1, the J call TRBJ1-1; D uncertain. Sequencing was done on a sample of peripheral blood. The clonotype was recovered from a human donor in a cohort sampled during active or convalescent COVID-19. CDR3 in amino acids: CSVDPGWNTEAFF. The CDR3 DNA reads TGCAGCGTTGACCCGGGGTGGAACACTGAAGCTTTCTTT.